This TCR beta chain emerged from a study of CXCR3-negative and CXCR3-positive naive CD8 T cells (dated 2019 in TCRdb). Study-level background: In total, some 130 million TRB reads were obtained, corresponding to roughly 1.5 +/- 0.3 million reads per library. TRBV-TRBJ cluster analysis included naive subsets from about 5 donors and memory cells from 3 donors. The diversity and physicochemical repertoire analyses included about a dozen donors pooled from two independent experiments.

Each CD8+ T cell subset was flow-sorted in triplicate, and 250,000 to 350,000 cells per subset were placed directly into RLT lysis buffer. Naive CD8+ T cells were defined stringently as CD45RO-CCR7+CD27+CD95- to exclude memory contaminants. Standard density gradient centrifugation was used to isolate peripheral blood mononuclear cells from buffy coats. Naive CXCR3-negative and CXCR3-positive CD8+ T cells were flow-sorted on a FACSAria III. An RNeasy Mini Kit was used to extract total RNA from the sorted cells. These reads were obtained on a NextSeq 550. The Human TCR Profiling Kit (MiLaboratory) was used to prepare UMI-labeled 5' RACE TRB cDNA libraries. cDNA synthesis used the entire amount of extracted RNA, and PCR amplification then used the entire amount of cDNA produced. Libraries were prepared in parallel with an identical number of PCR cycles. In the authors' own workflow: With a minimum of two reads required per UMI, MIGEC and MiXCR pulled out about 50,000 +/- 10,000 unique UMI-labeled TRB cDNA molecules from each library. On average, each library contained roughly 40,000 +/- 10,000 functional in-frame TRB CDR3 nucleotide clonotypes without stop codons. After each sample was downsampled to 5000 UMI-labeled TRB molecules, VDJtools was used to calculate diversity metrics such as normalized Shannon-Wiener and Chao1. Clonotype-size-weighted physicochemical properties of the central five CDR3 residues (interaction energy, strength, volume and Kidera factor 4) were computed in VDJtools. TCRdb reprocessed the reads, so every CDR3 protein sequence counts as one entry and DNA is not shown. It is TCRdb's table, rather than the study itself, that gives the V and J calls and clone size. This sample's table carries 100,000 to 150,000 distinct CDR3 sequences. The ten largest clones capture 0.45% to 0.6% of the sample.

Summary of the overall study and its limitations: Repertoire diversity was comparably high in both naive subsets but much lower in memory CD8+ T cells. TRB CDR3s from CXCR3-positive naive cells showed higher hydrophobicity (lower Kidera factor 4), lower energy, and higher strength and volume indices than CXCR3-negative naive cells. Because surface CD5, which is linked to self-reactivity in mice, was comparable between the naive subsets, TCR interaction strength was also inferred from TRB CDR3 physicochemical properties. Naive CXCR3-negative and CXCR3-positive cells from the same donor showed similar TRBV-TRBJ usage, whereas memory cells showed distinct patterns. Because CXCR3 expression was partially decreased after cryopreservation, freshly isolated PBMCs were used for most assays.

With regard to this clonotype: No antigen is known for it.

The sample comprised naive CXCR3- CD8+ T cells from blood. In light of the paper, this sample's cell subset or site label describes: CD45RO-CCR7+CD27+CD95- naive CD8+ T cells lacking CXCR3 (TNR3-). This receptor was taken from a human donor in good health. Some clones in this sample may be carry-over from other donors' samples.

CDR3 reads: CASSLNPTLEQYF. The chain is encoded by TRBV28 joined to TRBJ2-7. Its CDR3 holds 13 amino acids, cysteine through phenylalanine. The DNA is not on file. The germline V gene provides CDR1 MDHEN and CDR2 SYDVKM.